This T cell receptor beta chain was retrieved from a study of blood T cell repertoires in COVID-19. Study in general: The United States, Italy and Spain supplied acute and convalescent COVID-19 samples. The analysed material was cDNA or gDNA that came from T cells, B-cell-depleted T cells, or PBMCs.

In the original analysis: Reference gene primer amplification yielded estimated nucleated cell counts. Here immunoSEQ multiplex PCR was the method, and the copy in TCRdb shows in-frame clones only, minus some. From that table come the V and J calls and clone size; the DNA was used to work out D and trimming. This table has tens of thousands of clones, roughly 80% appearing once. Material for sequencing was peripheral blood. The receptor comes from a human donor in a cohort sampled during active COVID-19.

The CDR3 bases are TGTGCCAGCAGTTCCAGGACAGGTCACTCTGGAAACACCATATATTTT. This codes for CASSSRTGHSGNTIYF. This chain uses TRBV28 with TRBJ1-3, with 7 bases aligning to TRBD1. This CDR3 spans 16 amino acids. CDR1 is MDHEN, CDR2 SYDVKM, per germline. V shed 4 bases and J 0 bases; nucleotides not matched to a gene: 6.